Following are 2 T cell receptor beta chains from one sample sequenced in a study of blood T cell repertoires in COVID-19. Sequencing was performed with immunoSEQ multiplex PCR; in TCRdb, only in-frame clones are kept and a portion is missing. Here the sample spans hundreds of thousands of clones, roughly nine tenths being singletons. Sequencing input: peripheral blood. Receptor source: a woman between 45 and 65 years old who had recovered from COVID-19.

The chain links TRBV6-5 to TRBJ1-3; D is possibly TRBD1 (6 bases). Germline CDR1 is MNHEY and CDR2 is SVGAGI. V lost 7 bases to trimming and J lost 4 bases, with 14 bases between them. The CDR3 contains 14 residues. CDR3 in DNA: TGTGCCAGCAAACGACAGGAAACGGGAAACACCATATATTTT. Amino acid sequence: CASKRQETGNTIYF.

The CDR3 DNA reads TGTGCCAGCAGCCCTACAGGGGACACTGAAGCTTTCTTT. Protein: CASSPTGDTEAFF. The chain joins TRBV5-4 to TRBJ1-1; 7 nucleotides line up with TRBD1. Germline-derived CDR1 and CDR2 are SGHNT and YYREEE (reference sequence). This CDR3 is built from 13 residues. V lost 4 bases and J lost 3; bases outside the gene matches: 3.